This T cell receptor beta chain was captured by sequencing in a study of blood T cells in healthy people across ages. Note on this clonotype: What it binds is unknown.

Germline trimming cut 0 bases from V and 2 bases from J; bases unmatched to any gene: 6. Germline V gives CDR1 LGHNA, CDR2 YSLEER. The length of the CDR3 is 18 residues. A second PCR of about 7 to 12 cycles used a sample-barcoded 5' primer and a J-beta primer mix. The yield of each sample was at least 3 million CDR3-containing paired-end reads. One entry per CDR3 protein, called by TCRdb with MiXCR from the 5' RACE reads. Here the sample spans about 840,000 distinct CDR3 sequences, just under 30% being singletons. General study findings and limits: When set beside aged donors, long-lived donors presented more naive CD4+ cells and higher diversity.

These same records also appear under a second study, on T cells of mothers and their children.

The sequencing input was blood. The chain has TRBV4-3 and TRBJ2-2; 10 bases map to TRBD2. This sequence originates from a woman aged 40 to 49 in good health. Written as DNA, the CDR3 is TGCGCCAGCAGCCAAGATATTAGCGGGGGGACTAACACCGGGGAGCTGTTTTTT. Translating gives CASSQDISGGTNTGELFF.